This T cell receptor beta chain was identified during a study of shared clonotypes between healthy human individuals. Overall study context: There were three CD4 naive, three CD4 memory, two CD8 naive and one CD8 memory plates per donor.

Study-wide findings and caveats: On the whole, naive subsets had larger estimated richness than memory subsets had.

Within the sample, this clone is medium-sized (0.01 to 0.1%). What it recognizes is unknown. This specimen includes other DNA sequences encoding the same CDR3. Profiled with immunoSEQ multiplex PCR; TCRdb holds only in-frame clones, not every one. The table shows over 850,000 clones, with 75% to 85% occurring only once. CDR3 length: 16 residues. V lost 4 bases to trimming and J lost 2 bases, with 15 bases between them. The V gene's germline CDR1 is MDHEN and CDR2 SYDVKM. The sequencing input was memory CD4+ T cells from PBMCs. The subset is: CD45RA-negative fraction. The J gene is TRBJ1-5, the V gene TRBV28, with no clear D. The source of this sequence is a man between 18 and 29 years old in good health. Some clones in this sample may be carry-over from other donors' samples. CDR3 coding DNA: TGTGCCAGCAGTTCGCCCCTCCCCGGTGGCAATCAGCCCCAGCATTTT. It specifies CASSSPLPGGNQPQHF.